The clone carrying this T cell receptor beta chain was counted between two and nine times. What it binds is unknown. The sample originates from a study of vaccination and CD4 T cells after COVID-19. Study overall: A median of around 70 days (range 14 to 241) separated dose two from the taking of post-vaccine samples.

Sequence data for DNA of cultured CD4+ T cells were generated by the Oncomine TCR Beta short-read assay. TCRdb processed the PCR reads anew with MiXCR; each CDR3 protein has one entry. The data show 9,500 to 15,000 distinct CDR3 sequences, approximately 65% seen once. CDR3 size: 17 residues. The germline V gene encodes CDR1 SNHLY and CDR2 FYNNEI. The V end was cut by 2 bases, the J end by 3 bases, with 19 bases between. Noted treatment: approximately nine-day PBMC culture with coronavirus spike peptide pools or control peptides (ViraFEST assay). Each well received two million PBMCs, cultured with roughly 9.6 IU/ml IL-2 and 9 to 10 ug/ml peptide pools.

The sequence came from a human donor who had recovered from COVID-19. The sample was CD4+ T cells from blood, cultured in vitro. The V call is TRBV2, the J call TRBJ1-2; TRBD1 might be the D (5 bases). The CDR3 region is CASSEQGDWGYDYGYTF. The CDR3 bases are TGTGCCAGCAGTGAACAGGGAGATTGGGGGTACGACTATGGCTACACCTTC.